What follows are 21 T cell receptor beta chains derived from one specimen sequenced in a study of T cells in Graves' hyperthyroidism and ophthalmopathy (dated by TCRdb to about 2019). The method was multiplex PCR. Sequenced using an Illumina HiSeq 2000. TCR beta CDR3 regions were amplified from RNA transcripts. The first round of RT-PCR for the TCR CDR3 was performed with the HTBI primer set and the Qiagen OneStep RT-PCR kit. TCRdb passed the public sequencing reads through fastp at Q25 and MiXCR, retaining productive beta sequences. Identical CDR3 protein sequences are pooled into one entry, listed with their most common genes and DNA. In all, the sample holds 300,000 or so distinct CDR3 sequences, and over 15% of those were seen once. Around 55% of the sample goes to the ten largest clones. The sequencing input was blood. The receptor set was obtained from a woman aged 55-69 years with Graves' ophthalmopathy.

This clonotype was seen many times. V is TRBV10-3 and J is TRBJ2-1; 8 positions agree with TRBD2. The junction had 5 bases not matched to a gene; V was cut back by 4 bases and J by 0 bases. Germline CDR1 reads ENHRY; CDR2 reads SYGVKD. This CDR3 spans 16 amino acids. The CDR3 sequence is CAISGTSFSSYNEQFF. The CDR3 DNA reads TGTGCCATCAGTGGGACTAGCTTTAGCTCCTACAATGAGCAGTTCTTC.

The chain combines TRBV27 with TRBJ1-2; the D gene is possibly TRBD1 (5 bases). Per germline, CDR1 MNHEY and CDR2 SMNVEV (reference sequence). This CDR3 has 14 residues. Trimming shortened V by 3 bases and J by 4 bases, and 12 bases separated the two germline ends. In DNA, the CDR3 is TGTGCCAGCAGTTTTATCGGGACGGCCTATGGCTACACCTTC. It codes for CASSFIGTAYGYTF.

This clonotype has at least ten counts. This chain joins TRBV7-8 and TRBJ2-7, with unresolved D. The V and J ends lost 0 bases and 3 bases respectively, with 9 bases between them. Germline values: CDR1 SGHVS, CDR2 FQNEAQ. The CDR3 runs to 14 residues. Written as DNA, the CDR3 is TGTGCCAGCAGCTTAGCGGAATTCTTCTACGAGCAGTACTTC. This translates into CASSLAEFFYEQYF.

This clonotype was detected ten times or more. The gene calls are TRBV6-1 and TRBJ1-2; 7 bases are a match to TRBD1. Germline V CDR1 and CDR2: MNHNS, SASEGT. The CDR3 is 15 residues long. J gave up 7 bases and V 5 bases, and 13 bases lay outside the gene matches. CDR3 nucleotides: TGTGCCAGCAGTCCTCTAGGACAGGAGTCTAGTGGCTACACCTTC. Its translation: CASSPLGQESSGYTF.

This clonotype was observed many times. J is TRBJ1-2 and V is TRBV7-2; a weak D match, TRBD1 (5 bases). Trimming cost V 8 bases and J 2 bases, with 12 bases left between them. Germline-derived CDR1 and CDR2 are SGHTA and FQGNSA. The CDR3 is 13 residues long. Written as DNA, the CDR3 is TGTGCCAGCGGTCTCCAGGGAAACTATGGCTACACCTTC. Translating gives CASGLQGNYGYTF. Filled out from reference TRBV7-2 and TRBJ1-2, the complete variable domain reads GAGVSQSPSNKVTEKGKDVELRCDPISGHTALYWYRQSLGQGLEFLIYFQGNSAPDKSGLPSDRFSAERTGGSVSTLTIQRTQQEDSAVYLCASGLQGNYGYTFGSGTRLTVV.

This clonotype has ten or more counts. This chain joins TRBV7-9 and TRBJ2-3; perhaps TRBD2 as D (5 bases). The CDR3 runs 15 residues. Germline values: CDR1 SEHNR, CDR2 FQNEAQ (reference sequence). V dropped 3 bases and J dropped 2 bases, with 12 bases sitting between them. The CDR3 DNA sequence: TGTGCCAGCAGCTTCGCCCGGACTGTCACAGATACGCAGTATTTT. Its translation is CASSFARTVTDTQYF.

This clonotype was seen at least ten times. The chain employs TRBV27 and TRBJ1-2; tentatively, D is TRBD1 (5 bases). CDR3 size: 15 residues. The germline V gene encodes CDR1 MNHEY and CDR2 SMNVEV (reference sequence). V lost 5 bases and J lost 0, with 13 bases in between. CDR3 in amino acids: CASSRGTAPNYGYTF. The CDR3 DNA reads TGTGCCAGCAGTCGTGGGACGGCCCCTAACTATGGCTACACCTTC.

This clonotype was picked up many times. This rearrangement joins TRBV28 to TRBJ1-2; 7 bases line up with TRBD1. Germline-derived CDR1 and CDR2 are MDHEN and SYDVKM. Trimming took 2 bases from V and 4 from J; bases not matched to a gene: 7. The CDR3 runs 15 residues. The CDR3 is CASSLRKGQSYGYTF. The CDR3 region has the DNA TGTGCCAGCAGTTTACGTAAGGGACAGAGCTATGGCTACACCTTC.

The chain links TRBV10-3 to TRBJ2-1; no definite D call. V was pared by 6 bases and J by 7 bases, with 13 bases between. The germline V gene encodes CDR1 ENHRY and CDR2 SYGVKD. The CDR3 runs 13 residues. Here the CDR3 reads CAIRTQASNEQFF. The CDR3 DNA is TGTGCCATCAGGACCCAGGCTAGTAATGAGCAGTTCTTC.

This clonotype was seen repeatedly, ten times or more. CDR3 residues: CASSLTADNTEAFF. The CDR3 DNA is TGTGCCAGCAGCTTAACGGCGGATAACACTGAAGCTTTCTTT. The rearrangement links TRBV7-2 to TRBJ1-1, with D unresolved. The V end lost 2 bases, the J end lost 2 bases, and 9 bases lay between the germline ends. From germline, CDR1 is SGHTA and CDR2 FQGNSA. The CDR3 runs 14 residues.

This clonotype was observed many times. This chain uses TRBV11-2 with TRBJ2-1, with D unresolved. Germline CDR1 is SGHAT and CDR2 is FQNNGV. The CDR3 totals 12 residues. V was cut by 5 bases and J by 6 bases, with 8 bases left in between. The CDR3 DNA sequence: TGTGCCAGCAGCGTGTATCGCAATGAGCAGTTCTTC. Translated, it gives CASSVYRNEQFF.

The V and J genes are TRBV2 and TRBJ2-5; D gene unclear. The CDR3 runs 13 residues. Germline assignment: CDR1 SNHLY and CDR2 FYNNEI. V lost 2 bases and J lost 3, with 7 bases in between. CDR3 amino acids: CASSEYGEETQYF. CDR3 in DNA: TGTGCCAGCAGTGAATATGGTGAAGAGACCCAGTACTTC.

This clonotype has ten or more counts. The chain is built from TRBV2 and TRBJ2-2; TRBD1 matches at 10 bases. The length of the CDR3 is 14 residues. Germline CDR1 and CDR2: SNHLY and FYNNEI. Unmatched junction bases numbered 7, after V lost 8 bases and J lost 7 bases. Here the CDR3 reads CASGEDRGYGELFF. The DNA for the CDR3 is TGTGCCAGCGGCGAGGACAGGGGGTACGGGGAGCTGTTTTTT.

This clonotype was observed many times. The chain combines TRBV7-8 with TRBJ2-2; D could derive from TRBD1 or TRBD2 (5 bases each). V gave up 3 bases and J gave up 7 bases, with 18 bases separating them. The CDR3 has 16 amino acids. Germline V lookup: CDR1 SGHVS, CDR2 FQNEAQ. The CDR3 nucleotides read TGTGCCAGCAGCTTTGAACGGGGCGGGTTCGGCGGGGAGCTGTTTTTT. Protein: CASSFERGGFGGELFF.

This clonotype was seen ten or more times. This CDR3 reads CASSTHLEPPPEAFF. In DNA form, the CDR3 reads TGTGCCAGCAGCACCCACCTTGAACCACCCCCTGAAGCTTTCTTT. The chain couples TRBV9 to TRBJ1-1; D not certain. CDR1 and CDR2 from the germline V gene are SGDLS and YYNGEE. The CDR3 is made up of 15 amino acids. Trimming shortened V by 4 bases and J by 6 bases, and 19 bases separated the two germline ends. Using reference TRBV9 and TRBJ1-1 for the parts outside the CDR3, the full variable domain is DSGVTQTPKHLITATGQRVTLRCSPRSGDLSVYWYQQSLDQGLQFLIQYYNGEERAKGNILERFSAQQFPDLHSELNLSSLELGDSALYFCASSTHLEPPPEAFFGQGTRLTVV.

This clonotype has at least ten counts. This chain uses TRBV28 with TRBJ2-3; TRBD2 matches 8 bases. Looked up from germline, CDR1 is MDHEN and CDR2 is SYDVKM. J lost 4 bases, V lost 8 bases, and 8 bases had no gene match. The CDR3 sequence is 14 residues long. The chain's CDR3 is CASCGAGAADTQYF. CDR3 sequence (DNA): TGTGCCAGCTGTGGAGCGGGAGCCGCAGATACGCAGTATTTT.

This rearrangement joins TRBV30 to TRBJ1-1, with D uncertain. The CDR3 consists of 11 residues. Germline assignment: CDR1 GTSNPN and CDR2 SVGIG (reference sequence). The V end lost 3 bases, the J end lost 11 bases, and 13 bases lay between the germline ends. The DNA for the CDR3 is TGTGCCTGGAGGGACGGGTTGAAGGCTTTCTTT. Translation: CAWRDGLKAFF.

The chain links TRBV9 to TRBJ1-4; the D is unclear. The CDR3 runs to 15 residues. Trimming left V 0 bases short and J 4 bases short, with 10 bases between. The V gene's germline CDR1 is SGDLS and CDR2 YYNGEE. The CDR3 bases are TGTGCCAGCAGCGTAGCAGCGGGGTTTAATGAAAAACTGTTTTTT. Translating it yields CASSVAAGFNEKLFF.

This clonotype was counted ten times or more. The chain couples TRBV7-2 to TRBJ2-1; the match to TRBD2 covers 11 bases. J lost 0 bases, V lost 5 bases, and 6 bases had no gene match. Germline CDR1 reads SGHTA; CDR2 reads FQGNSA. This CDR3 is built from 17 residues. CDR3 protein: CASSQKGLAVSYNEQFF. Here the CDR3 DNA reads TGTGCCAGCAGCCAGAAGGGACTAGCGGTCTCCTACAATGAGCAGTTCTTC.

This clonotype appeared many times. J is TRBJ2-2 and V is TRBV20-1, with D hard to call. V dropped 3 bases and J dropped 1 base, with 3 bases sitting between them. The length of the CDR3 is 12 residues. Germline CDR1 reads DFQATT; CDR2 reads SNEGSKA (reference sequence). CDR3 sequence (DNA): TGCAGTGCTAGTGAGAACACCGGGGAGCTGTTTTTT. Residues: CSASENTGELFF.

The chain is built from TRBV11-2 and TRBJ2-7; tentative D call: TRBD1 (6 bases). V dropped 3 bases and J dropped 2 bases, with 14 bases sitting between them. In germline, CDR1 is SGHAT, CDR2 FQNNGV. The CDR3 consists of 15 residues. Written as DNA, the CDR3 is TGTGCCAGCAGCTTGGGGGCCCTAAATACCTACGAGCAGTACTTC. Translating it yields CASSLGALNTYEQYF.